The T cell receptor (beta chain) described here comes from a study of cytomegalovirus exposure and HLA in healthy donors. At the level of the study: Researchers previously reported finding roughly 120 million unique TCR beta sequences from approximately 200 million T cells. Study results and limitations: In an earlier analysis, in around 590 donors, most V segments appeared productive either ~90% or ~30% of the time.

This CDR3 has 13 amino acids. J gave up 5 bases and V 3 bases, and 7 bases lay outside the gene matches. Per the germline V gene, CDR1 is GTSNPN and CDR2 is SVGIG (reference sequence). A single count supports this clone. Its target is unknown. The study ran its PCR with 60 Vbeta and 13 Jbeta primers. Data came from immunoSEQ multiplex PCR; TCRdb stores just in-frame clones and leaves some out. Of around 90,000 clones listed, over 60% are singletons. Sequenced material: PBMCs. The sequence came from a male donor in good health and CMV-seropositive. The V call is TRBV30, the J call TRBJ2-7; 7 positions agree with TRBD1. CDR3 amino acids: CAWSENRGHEQYF. As DNA, the CDR3 is TGTGCCTGGAGCGAAAACAGGGGCCACGAGCAGTACTTC.